A selection of T cell receptor beta chains follows, all from one sample in a study of blood T cell repertoires in COVID-19. Sequenced by immunoSEQ multiplex PCR; TCRdb stores in-frame clones only, minus some. The sample consists of roughly 230,000 clones, about 85% of them appearing once. The sample taken for sequencing was peripheral blood. These receptors were taken from a woman older than 75 with COVID-19, enrolled during active disease. Both conserved end residues are part of each CDR3. The order of the fields is V gene, J gene, clone size, D gene, CDR3 protein, CDR3 DNA. The D gene is left open where the match is weak. Clone size is stated in some rows and not others, as once, few, many or a class when expanded.

v_call: TRBV7-8; j_call: TRBJ2-3; clone_size: once; d_call: TRBD1; cdr3_aa: CASSVRDRFTDTQYF; cdr3_nt: TGTGCCAGCAGCGTTAGGGACAGGTTCACAGATACGCAGTATTTT
v_call: TRBV15; j_call: TRBJ2-7; clone_size: .; d_call: TRBD1; cdr3_aa: CATRSTGGHEQYF; cdr3_nt: TGTGCCACGCGAAGTACAGGGGGCCACGAGCAGTACTTC
v_call: TRBV19; j_call: TRBJ2-3; clone_size: .; d_call: TRBD2; cdr3_aa: CASSIGLAGDTQYF; cdr3_nt: TGTGCCAGTAGTATTGGACTAGCAGGAGATACGCAGTATTTT
v_call: TRBV5-6; j_call: TRBJ2-3; clone_size: .; d_call: TRBD1; cdr3_aa: CASSLGTGDLTDTQYF; cdr3_nt: TGTGCCAGCAGCTTGGGGACAGGGGACCTCACAGATACGCAGTATTTT
v_call: TRBV3-1/TRBV3-2; j_call: TRBJ2-7; clone_size: once; d_call: TRBD1; cdr3_aa: CASSHKTPGTGVREQYF; cdr3_nt: TGTGCCAGCAGCCATAAGACCCCCGGGACAGGGGTTCGGGAGCAGTACTTC
v_call: TRBV11-2; j_call: TRBJ2-7; clone_size: .; d_call: TRBD1; cdr3_aa: CASSLRQGVPYEQYF; cdr3_nt: TGTGCCAGCAGCTTAAGACAGGGGGTTCCCTACGAGCAGTACTTC
v_call: TRBV24-1; j_call: TRBJ1-5; clone_size: few; d_call: TRBD1; cdr3_aa: CATSPGTGGNQPQHF; cdr3_nt: TGTGCCACCAGTCCCGGGACAGGGGGCAATCAGCCCCAGCATTTT
v_call: TRBV7-8; j_call: TRBJ2-1; clone_size: .; d_call: TRBD2; cdr3_aa: CASRRTSGHNEQFF; cdr3_nt: TGTGCCAGCAGGCGGACTAGCGGCCACAATGAGCAGTTCTTC
v_call: TRBV7-9; j_call: TRBJ1-1; clone_size: .; d_call: .; cdr3_aa: CASTLGSMNTEAFF; cdr3_nt: TGTGCCAGCACCCTAGGTAGCATGAACACTGAAGCTTTCTTT
v_call: TRBV13; j_call: TRBJ2-3; clone_size: .; d_call: TRBD2; cdr3_aa: CASSRLAGGPGDTQYF; cdr3_nt: TGTGCCAGCAGCCGACTAGCGGGGGGGCCGGGAGATACGCAGTATTTT
v_call: TRBV10-3; j_call: TRBJ2-2; clone_size: .; d_call: .; cdr3_aa: CATAARESDTGELFF; cdr3_nt: TGTGCTACAGCAGCGAGGGAGTCGGACACCGGGGAGCTGTTTTTT
v_call: TRBV18; j_call: TRBJ2-7; clone_size: .; d_call: TRBD1; cdr3_aa: CASSLGQDVCEQYF; cdr3_nt: TGTGCCAGCTCACTGGGACAGGACGTCTGTGAGCAGTACTTC
v_call: TRBV5-1; j_call: TRBJ1-1; clone_size: .; d_call: .; cdr3_aa: CASSLAAQLNTEAFF; cdr3_nt: TGCGCCAGCAGCTTGGCCGCACAATTGAACACTGAAGCTTTCTTT
v_call: TRBV2; j_call: TRBJ1-1; clone_size: few; d_call: TRBD1; cdr3_aa: CASKATGAEAFF; cdr3_nt: TGTGCCAGCAAGGCAACAGGGGCTGAAGCTTTCTTT
v_call: TRBV6-5; j_call: TRBJ1-6; clone_size: .; d_call: .; cdr3_aa: CASSHDGDSPLHF; cdr3_nt: TGTGCCAGCAGTCATGACGGGGATTCACCCCTCCACTTT
v_call: TRBV13; j_call: TRBJ1-4; clone_size: few; d_call: TRBD1; cdr3_aa: CASSSDRATNEKLFF; cdr3_nt: TGTGCCAGCAGCTCGGACAGGGCAACTAATGAAAAACTGTTTTTT
v_call: TRBV6-6; j_call: TRBJ1-2; clone_size: .; d_call: .; cdr3_aa: CASSRPWQVYLNYGYTF; cdr3_nt: TGTGCCAGCAGTCGCCCCTGGCAGGTCTACCTAAACTATGGCTACACCTTC